This T cell receptor beta chain was identified during a study of shared T cell receptors in the human thymus. The CDR3 runs 12 residues. Germline CDR1 and CDR2: ENHRY and SYGVKD. The V gene lost 1 base and the J gene lost 5 bases, with 5 bases spanning the gap. TCRdb's copy holds only in-frame clones and misses some; the assay was immunoSEQ multiplex PCR. This sample has about 660,000 clones; 70% to 90% occur once, and the top ten carry roughly 0.0097%. The same sample was also studied in work on human thymus T cells. That publication notes: V and J gene usage appeared biased in thymic and blood repertoires. Unrelated people showed highly overlapping thymic repertoires, related research reported.

V and J are TRBV10-3 and TRBJ1-1; D unresolved. The specimen sequenced was thymocytes. The clonotype originates from a boy under two years old with a congenital heart defect. This CDR3 is CAISEYPTEAFF. The CDR3, as DNA: TGTGCCATCAGTGAGTATCCAACTGAAGCTTTCTTT.